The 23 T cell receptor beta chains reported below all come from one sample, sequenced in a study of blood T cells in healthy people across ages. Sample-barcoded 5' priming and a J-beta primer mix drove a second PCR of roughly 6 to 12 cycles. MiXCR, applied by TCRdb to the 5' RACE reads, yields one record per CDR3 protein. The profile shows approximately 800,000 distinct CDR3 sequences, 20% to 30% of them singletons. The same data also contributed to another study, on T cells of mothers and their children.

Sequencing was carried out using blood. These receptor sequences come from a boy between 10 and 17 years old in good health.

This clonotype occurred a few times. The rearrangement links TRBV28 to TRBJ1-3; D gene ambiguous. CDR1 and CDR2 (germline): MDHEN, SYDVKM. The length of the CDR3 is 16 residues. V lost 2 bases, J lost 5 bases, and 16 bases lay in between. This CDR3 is CASSLGRVVFRNTIYF. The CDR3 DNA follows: TGTGCCAGCAGTTTAGGGAGGGTGGTTTTCCGAAACACCATATATTTT. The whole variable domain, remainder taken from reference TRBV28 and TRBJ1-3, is DVKVTQSSRYLVKRTGEKVFLECVQDMDHENMFWYRQDPGLGLRLIYFSYDVKMKEKGDIPEGYSVSREKKERFSLILESASTNQTSMYLCASSLGRVVFRNTIYFGEGSWLTVV.

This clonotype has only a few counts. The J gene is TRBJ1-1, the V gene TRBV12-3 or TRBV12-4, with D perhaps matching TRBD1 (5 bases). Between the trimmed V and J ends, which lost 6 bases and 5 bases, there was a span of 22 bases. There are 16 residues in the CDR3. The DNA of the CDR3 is TGTGCCAGCAGCTCCCAGGGTGCTGTTTGGTTGACTGAAGCTTTCTTT. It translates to CASSSQGAVWLTEAFF.

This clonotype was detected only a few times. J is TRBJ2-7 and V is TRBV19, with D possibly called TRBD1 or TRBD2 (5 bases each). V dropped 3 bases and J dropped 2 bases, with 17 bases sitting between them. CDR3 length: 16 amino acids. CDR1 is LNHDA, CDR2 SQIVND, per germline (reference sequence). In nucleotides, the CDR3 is TGTGCCAGTAGTATGCCCGGGGAAGGGACCACCTACGAGCAGTACTTC. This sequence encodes CASSMPGEGTTYEQYF.

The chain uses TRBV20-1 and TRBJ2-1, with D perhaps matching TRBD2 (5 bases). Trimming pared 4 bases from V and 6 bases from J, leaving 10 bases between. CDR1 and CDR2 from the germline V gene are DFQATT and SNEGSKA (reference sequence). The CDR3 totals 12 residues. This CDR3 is CSATRTSNEQFF. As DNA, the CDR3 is TGCAGTGCTACCCGAACTAGCAATGAGCAGTTCTTC.

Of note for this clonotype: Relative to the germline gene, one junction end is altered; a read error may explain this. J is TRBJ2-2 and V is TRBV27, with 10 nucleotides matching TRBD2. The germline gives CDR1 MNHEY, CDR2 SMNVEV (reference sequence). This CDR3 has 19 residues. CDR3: CTSSPRKTGLAENTGELFF. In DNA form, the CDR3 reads TGTACCAGCAGTCCCCGCAAAACCGGACTAGCGGAGAACACCGGGGAGCTGTTTTTT.

CDR3: CSVRLAGHNEQFF. The CDR3 DNA sequence: TGCAGTGTGCGACTAGCGGGCCACAATGAGCAGTTCTTC. The chain uses TRBV20-1 and TRBJ2-5; TRBD2 agrees at 10 bases. The J call could be wrong; TRBJ2-1 is a better fit for the DNA end. CDR1 is DFQATT, CDR2 SNEGSKA, per germline (reference sequence). The CDR3 contains 13 residues.

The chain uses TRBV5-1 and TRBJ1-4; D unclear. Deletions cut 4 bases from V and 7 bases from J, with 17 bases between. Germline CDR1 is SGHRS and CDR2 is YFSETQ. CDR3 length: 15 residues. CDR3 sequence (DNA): TGCGCCAGCAGCCCGGAAGCCGAGGCTGGTGAAAAACTGTTTTTT. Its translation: CASSPEAEAGEKLFF.

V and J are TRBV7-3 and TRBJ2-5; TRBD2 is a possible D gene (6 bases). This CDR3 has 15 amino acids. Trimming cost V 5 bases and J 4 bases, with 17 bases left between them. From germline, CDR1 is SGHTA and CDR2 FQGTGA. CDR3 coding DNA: TGTGCCAGCAGCCCCGGGCACGGGGGTCGAGAGACCCAGTACTTC. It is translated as CASSPGHGGRETQYF.

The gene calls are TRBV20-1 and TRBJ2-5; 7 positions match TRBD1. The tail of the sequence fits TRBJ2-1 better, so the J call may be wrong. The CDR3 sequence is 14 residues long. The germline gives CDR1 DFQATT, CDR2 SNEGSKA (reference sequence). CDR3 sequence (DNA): TGCAGTGCTGGGACAGTCCTCAGGTACAATGAGCAGTTCTTC. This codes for CSAGTVLRYNEQFF.

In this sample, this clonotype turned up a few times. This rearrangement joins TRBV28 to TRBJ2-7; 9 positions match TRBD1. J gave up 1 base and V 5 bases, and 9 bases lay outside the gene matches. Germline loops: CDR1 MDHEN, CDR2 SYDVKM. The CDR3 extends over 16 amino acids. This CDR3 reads CASSLDAGTGSYEQYF. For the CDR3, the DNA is TGTGCCAGCAGTCTAGACGCCGGGACAGGGTCCTACGAGCAGTACTTC.

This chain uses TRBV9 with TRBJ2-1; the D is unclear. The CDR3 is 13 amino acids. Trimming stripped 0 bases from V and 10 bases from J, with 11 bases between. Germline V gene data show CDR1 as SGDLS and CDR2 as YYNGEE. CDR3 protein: CASSVEGYGEQFF. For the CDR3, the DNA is TGTGCCAGCAGCGTAGAAGGATACGGAGAGCAGTTCTTC.

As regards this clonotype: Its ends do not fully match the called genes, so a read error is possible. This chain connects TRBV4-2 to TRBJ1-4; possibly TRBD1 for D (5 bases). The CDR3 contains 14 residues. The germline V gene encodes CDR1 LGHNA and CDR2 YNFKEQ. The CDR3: CASSHTGKDEKLLF. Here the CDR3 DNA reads TGTGCCAGCAGCCACACAGGAAAGGATGAAAAACTGCTTTTT.

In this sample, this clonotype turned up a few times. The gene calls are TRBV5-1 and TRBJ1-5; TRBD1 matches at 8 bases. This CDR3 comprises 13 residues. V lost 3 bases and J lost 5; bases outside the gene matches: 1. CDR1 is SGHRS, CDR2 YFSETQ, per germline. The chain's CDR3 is CASSWGQDQPQHF. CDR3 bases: TGCGCCAGCAGCTGGGGACAGGATCAGCCCCAGCATTTT.

The CDR3 sequence is CAISAGVGSYNEQFF. DNA for the CDR3: TGTGCCATCAGTGCCGGGGTAGGCTCCTACAATGAGCAGTTCTTC. The chain joins TRBV10-3 to TRBJ2-1, with a weak D call TRBD2 (5 bases). CDR3 size: 15 residues. CDR1 is ENHRY and CDR2 is SYGVKD in the germline V gene. V was shortened by 4 bases and J by 0 bases, with 10 bases between the two germline ends.

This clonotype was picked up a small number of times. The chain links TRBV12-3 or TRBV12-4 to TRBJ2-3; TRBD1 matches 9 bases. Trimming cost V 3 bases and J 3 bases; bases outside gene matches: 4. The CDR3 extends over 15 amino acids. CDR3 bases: TGTGCCAGCAGTTTTTACAGGGGGCGAACAGATACGCAGTATTTT. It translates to CASSFYRGRTDTQYF.

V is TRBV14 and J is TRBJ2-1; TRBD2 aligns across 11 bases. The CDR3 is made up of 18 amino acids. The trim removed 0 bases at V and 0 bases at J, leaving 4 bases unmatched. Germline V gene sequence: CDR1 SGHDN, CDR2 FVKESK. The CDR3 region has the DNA TGTGCCAGCAGCCAAGATCTAGCGGGGGGCCACTCCTACAATGAGCAGTTCTTC. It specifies CASSQDLAGGHSYNEQFF.

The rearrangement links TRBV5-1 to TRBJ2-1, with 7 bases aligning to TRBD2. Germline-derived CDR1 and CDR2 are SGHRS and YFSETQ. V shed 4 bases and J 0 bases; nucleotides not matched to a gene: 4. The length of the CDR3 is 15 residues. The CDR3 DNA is TGCGCCAGCAGCGTCAGCGGGGTCTCCTACAATGAGCAGTTCTTC. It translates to CASSVSGVSYNEQFF.

The CDR3 sequence is CASSRQTGGAEQYF. The CDR3 DNA reads as TGCGCCAGCAGCCGCCAGACAGGGGGCGCCGAGCAGTACTTC. V usage is TRBV4-1 and J usage is TRBJ2-7; 10 positions match TRBD1. Germline trimming cut 4 bases from V and 6 bases from J; bases unmatched to any gene: 6. Germline V gene sequence: CDR1 MGHRA, CDR2 YSYEKL. This CDR3 is built from 14 residues.

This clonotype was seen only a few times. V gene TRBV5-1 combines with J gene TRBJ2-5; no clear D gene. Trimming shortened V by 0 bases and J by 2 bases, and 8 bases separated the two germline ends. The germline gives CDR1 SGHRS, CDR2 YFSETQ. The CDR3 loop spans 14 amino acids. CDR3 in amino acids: CASSLEATQETQYF. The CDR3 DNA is TGCGCCAGCAGCTTGGAAGCTACGCAAGAGACCCAGTACTTC.

The CDR3 bases are TGTGCCAGCAGCCTACGGGGGGGCTTCACCGGGGAGCTGTTTTTT. Residues: CASSLRGGFTGELFF. The gene calls are TRBV7-3 and TRBJ2-2; 8 nucleotides align to TRBD2. CDR1 SGHTA and CDR2 FQGTGA come from the germline V gene. After removal of 5 bases from V and 4 bases from J, the junction contained 6 bases not matched to a gene. This CDR3 spans 15 amino acids.

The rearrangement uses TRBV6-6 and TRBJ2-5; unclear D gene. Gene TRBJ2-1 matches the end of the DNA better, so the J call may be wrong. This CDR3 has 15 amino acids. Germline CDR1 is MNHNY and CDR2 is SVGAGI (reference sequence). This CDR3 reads CAGTQIRWSNDEQFF. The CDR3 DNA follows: TGTGCCGGCACGCAGATCCGGTGGAGTAACGACGAGCAGTTCTTC.

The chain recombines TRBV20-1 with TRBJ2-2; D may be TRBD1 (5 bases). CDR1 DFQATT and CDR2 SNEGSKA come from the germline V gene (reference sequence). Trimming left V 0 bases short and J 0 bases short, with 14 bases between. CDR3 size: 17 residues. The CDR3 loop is CSARDLLVGANTGELFF. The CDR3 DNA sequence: TGCAGTGCTAGAGATCTGTTAGTAGGGGCGAACACCGGGGAGCTGTTTTTT.

The CDR3 bases are TGTGCCAGCAGCTTGGGTCAGGGTCAACAGGAGACCCAGTACTTC. Encoded protein: CASSLGQGQQETQYF. The genes are TRBV5-4 and TRBJ2-5, with D perhaps matching TRBD1 (5 bases). In germline, CDR1 is SGHNT, CDR2 YYREEE (reference sequence). The CDR3 is made up of 15 amino acids. Trimming cost V 0 bases and J 5 bases, with 14 bases left between them.